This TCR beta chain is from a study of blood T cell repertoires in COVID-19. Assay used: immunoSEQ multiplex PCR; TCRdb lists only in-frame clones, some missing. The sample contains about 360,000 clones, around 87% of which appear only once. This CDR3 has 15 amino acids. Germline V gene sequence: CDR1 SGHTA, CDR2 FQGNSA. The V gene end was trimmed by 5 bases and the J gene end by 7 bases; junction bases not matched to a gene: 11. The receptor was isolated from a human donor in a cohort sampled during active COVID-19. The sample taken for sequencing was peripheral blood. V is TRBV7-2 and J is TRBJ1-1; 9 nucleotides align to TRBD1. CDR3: CASSQSGTGSIEAFF. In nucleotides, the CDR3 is TGTGCCAGCAGCCAATCCGGGACAGGGTCTATTGAAGCTTTCTTT.